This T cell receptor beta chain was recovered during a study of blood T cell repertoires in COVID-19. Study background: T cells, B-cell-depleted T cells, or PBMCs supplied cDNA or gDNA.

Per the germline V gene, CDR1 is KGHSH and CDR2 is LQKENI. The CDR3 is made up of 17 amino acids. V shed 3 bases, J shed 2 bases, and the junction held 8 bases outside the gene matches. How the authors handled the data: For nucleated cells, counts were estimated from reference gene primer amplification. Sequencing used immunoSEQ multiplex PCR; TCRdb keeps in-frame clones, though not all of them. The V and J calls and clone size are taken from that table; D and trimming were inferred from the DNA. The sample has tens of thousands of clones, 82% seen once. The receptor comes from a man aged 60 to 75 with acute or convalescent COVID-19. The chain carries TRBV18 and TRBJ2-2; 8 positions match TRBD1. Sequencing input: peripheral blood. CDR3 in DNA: TGTGCCAGCTCACCCTCGATCGGACAGGGCAACACCGGGGAGCTGTTTTTT. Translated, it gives CASSPSIGQGNTGELFF.